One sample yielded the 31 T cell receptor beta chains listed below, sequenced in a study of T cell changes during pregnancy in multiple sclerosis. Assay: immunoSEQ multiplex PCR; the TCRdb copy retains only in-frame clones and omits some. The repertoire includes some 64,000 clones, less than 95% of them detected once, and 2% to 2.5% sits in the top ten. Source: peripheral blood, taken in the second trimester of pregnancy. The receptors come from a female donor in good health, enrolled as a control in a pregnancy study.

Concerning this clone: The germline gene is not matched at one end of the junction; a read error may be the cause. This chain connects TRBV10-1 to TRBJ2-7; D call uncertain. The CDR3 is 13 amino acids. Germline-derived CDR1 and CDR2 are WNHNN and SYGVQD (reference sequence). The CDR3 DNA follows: TGCGCCAGCAGTGAGTCATCTCTGACACCGCGCTCTTTC. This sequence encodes CASSESSLTPRSF.

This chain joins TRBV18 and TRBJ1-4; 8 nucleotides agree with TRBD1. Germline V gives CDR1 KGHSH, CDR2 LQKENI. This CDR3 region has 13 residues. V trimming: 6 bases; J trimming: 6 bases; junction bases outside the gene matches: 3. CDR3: CASSDRVDEKLFF. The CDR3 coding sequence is TGTGCCAGCTCGGACAGGGTTGATGAAAAACTGTTTTTT. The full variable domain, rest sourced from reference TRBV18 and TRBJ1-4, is NAGVMQNPRHLVRRRGQEARLRCSPMKGHSHVYWYRQLPEEGLKFMVYLQKENIIDESGMPKERFSAEFPKEGPSILRIQQVVRGDSAAYFCASSDRVDEKLFFGSGTQLSVL.

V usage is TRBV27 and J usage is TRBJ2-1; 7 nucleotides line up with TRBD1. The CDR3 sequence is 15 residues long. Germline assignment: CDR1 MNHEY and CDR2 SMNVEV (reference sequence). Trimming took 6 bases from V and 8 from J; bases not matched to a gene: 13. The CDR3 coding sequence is TGTGCCAGCAGCAAGACAGGGTTAGCATTTCATGAGCAGTTCTTC. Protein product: CASSKTGLAFHEQFF.

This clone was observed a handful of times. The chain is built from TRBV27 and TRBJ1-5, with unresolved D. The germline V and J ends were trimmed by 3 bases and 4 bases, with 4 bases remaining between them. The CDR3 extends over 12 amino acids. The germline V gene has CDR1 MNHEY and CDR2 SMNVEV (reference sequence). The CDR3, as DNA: TGTGCCAGCAGTTTCTCTAATCAGCCCCAGCATTTT. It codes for CASSFSNQPQHF.

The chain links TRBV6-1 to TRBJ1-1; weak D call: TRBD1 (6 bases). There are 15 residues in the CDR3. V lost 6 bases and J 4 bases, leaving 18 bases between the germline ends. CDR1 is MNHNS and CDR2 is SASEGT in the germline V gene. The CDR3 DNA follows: TGTGCCAGCAGCCCGACTTGGGGCAGGGGCACTGAAGCTTTCTTT. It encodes CASSPTWGRGTEAFF.

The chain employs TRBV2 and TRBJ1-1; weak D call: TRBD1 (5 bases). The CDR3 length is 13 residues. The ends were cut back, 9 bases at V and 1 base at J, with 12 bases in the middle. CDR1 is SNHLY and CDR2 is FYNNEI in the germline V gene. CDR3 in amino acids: CARRSTANTEAFF. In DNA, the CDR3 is TGTGCCAGAAGATCGACAGCGAACACTGAAGCTTTCTTT.

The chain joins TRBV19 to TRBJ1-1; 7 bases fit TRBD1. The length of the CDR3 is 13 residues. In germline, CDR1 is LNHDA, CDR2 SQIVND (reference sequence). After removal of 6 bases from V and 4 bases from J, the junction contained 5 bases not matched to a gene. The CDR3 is CASRYRGGTEAFF. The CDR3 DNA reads TGTGCCAGTAGATACAGGGGTGGCACTGAAGCTTTCTTT.

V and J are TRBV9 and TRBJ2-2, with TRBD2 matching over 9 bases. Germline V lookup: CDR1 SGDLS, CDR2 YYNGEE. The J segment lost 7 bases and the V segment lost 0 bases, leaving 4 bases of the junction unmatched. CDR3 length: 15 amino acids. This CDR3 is CASSVASGADGELFF. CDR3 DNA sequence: TGTGCCAGCAGCGTAGCTAGCGGGGCAGACGGGGAGCTGTTTTTT. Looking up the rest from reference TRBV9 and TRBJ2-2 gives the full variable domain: DSGVTQTPKHLITATGQRVTLRCSPRSGDLSVYWYQQSLDQGLQFLIQYYNGEERAKGNILERFSAQQFPDLHSELNLSSLELGDSALYFCASSVASGADGELFFGEGSRLTVL.

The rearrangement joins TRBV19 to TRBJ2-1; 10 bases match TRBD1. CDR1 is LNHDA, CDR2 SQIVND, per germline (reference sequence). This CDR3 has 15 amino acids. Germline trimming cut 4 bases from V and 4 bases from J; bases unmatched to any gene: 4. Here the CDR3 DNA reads TGTGCCAGTAGTAAGGACAGGGGGTATTACAATGAGCAGTTCTTC. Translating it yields CASSKDRGYYNEQFF.

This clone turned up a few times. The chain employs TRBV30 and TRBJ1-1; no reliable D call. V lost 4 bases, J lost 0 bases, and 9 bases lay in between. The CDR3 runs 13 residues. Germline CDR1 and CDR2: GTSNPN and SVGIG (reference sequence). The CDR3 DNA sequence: TGTGCCTGGACAGCCAGGATGAACACTGAAGCTTTCTTT. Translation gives CAWTARMNTEAFF.

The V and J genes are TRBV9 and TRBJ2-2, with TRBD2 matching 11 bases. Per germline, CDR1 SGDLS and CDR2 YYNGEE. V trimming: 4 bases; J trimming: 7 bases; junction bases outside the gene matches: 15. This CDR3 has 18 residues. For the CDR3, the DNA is TGTGCCAGCAGCCCTACCCCACTAGCGGGAGATAATAGCGGGGAGCTGTTTTTT. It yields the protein CASSPTPLAGDNSGELFF.

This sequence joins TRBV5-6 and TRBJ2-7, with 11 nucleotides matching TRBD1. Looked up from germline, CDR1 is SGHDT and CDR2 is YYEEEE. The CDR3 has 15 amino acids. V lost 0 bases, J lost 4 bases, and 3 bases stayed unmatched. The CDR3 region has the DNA TGTGCCAGCAGCTTGGCTGGGACAGGGGGATACGAGCAGTACTTC. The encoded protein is CASSLAGTGGYEQYF.

CDR3 sequence (DNA): TGTGCCAGCAGTTATTACGCGGGGGGGCTCAATGAGCAGTTCTTC. It encodes CASSYYAGGLNEQFF. The V call is TRBV6-5, the J call TRBJ2-1, with 9 bases lining up with TRBD2. The V gene's germline CDR1 is MNHEY and CDR2 SVGAGI. The CDR3 loop spans 15 amino acids. V lost 3 bases, J lost 6 bases, and 6 bases stayed unmatched.

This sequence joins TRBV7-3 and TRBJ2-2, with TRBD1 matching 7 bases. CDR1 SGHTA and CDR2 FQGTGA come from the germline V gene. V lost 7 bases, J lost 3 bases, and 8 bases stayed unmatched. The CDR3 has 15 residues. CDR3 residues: CASKMDRRDTGELFF. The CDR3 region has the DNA TGTGCCAGCAAAATGGACAGGCGGGACACCGGGGAGCTGTTTTTT. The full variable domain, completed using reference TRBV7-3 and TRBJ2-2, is GAGVSQTPSNKVTEKGKYVELRCDPISGHTALYWYRQSLGQGPEFLIYFQGTGAADDSGLPNDRFFAVRPEGSVSTLKIQRTERGDSAVYLCASKMDRRDTGELFFGEGSRLTVL.

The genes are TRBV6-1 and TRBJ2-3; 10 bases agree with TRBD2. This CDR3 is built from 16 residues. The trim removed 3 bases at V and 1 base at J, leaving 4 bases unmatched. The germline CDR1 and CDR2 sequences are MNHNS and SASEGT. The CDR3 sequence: CASSDPSGRGTDTQYF. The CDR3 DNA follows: TGTGCCAGCAGTGACCCAAGCGGGAGGGGCACAGATACGCAGTATTTT.

In nucleotides, the CDR3 is TGTGCCAGCAGTGAGTGGGCGGGGGCTCCGGGAGAGCAGTACTTC. This codes for CASSEWAGAPGEQYF. The J gene is TRBJ2-7, the V gene TRBV25-1, with a tentative D call TRBD2 (7 bases). Looked up from germline, CDR1 is MGHDK and CDR2 is SYGVNS. This CDR3 region has 15 residues. Trimming pared 3 bases from V and 7 bases from J, leaving 19 bases between.

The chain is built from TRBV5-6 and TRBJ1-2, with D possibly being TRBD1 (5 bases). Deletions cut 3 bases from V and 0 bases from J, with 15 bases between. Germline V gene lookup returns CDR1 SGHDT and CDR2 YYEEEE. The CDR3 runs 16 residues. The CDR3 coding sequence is TGTGCCAGCAGCTCACCTCGGGGGGGAGCTAACTATGGCTACACCTTC. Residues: CASSSPRGGANYGYTF. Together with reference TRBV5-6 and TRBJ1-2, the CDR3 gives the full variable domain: DAGVTQSPTHLIKTRGQQVTLRCSPKSGHDTVSWYQQALGQGPQFIFQYYEEEERQRGNFPDRFSGHQFPNYSSELNVNALLLGDSALYLCASSSPRGGANYGYTFGSGTRLTVV.

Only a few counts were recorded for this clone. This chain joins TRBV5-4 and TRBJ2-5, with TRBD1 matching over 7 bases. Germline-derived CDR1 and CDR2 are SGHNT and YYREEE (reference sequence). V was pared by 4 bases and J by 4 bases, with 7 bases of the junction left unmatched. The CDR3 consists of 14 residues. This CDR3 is CASSRQGSVETQYF. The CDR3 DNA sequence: TGTGCCAGCAGCCGACAGGGTTCGGTAGAGACCCAGTACTTC.

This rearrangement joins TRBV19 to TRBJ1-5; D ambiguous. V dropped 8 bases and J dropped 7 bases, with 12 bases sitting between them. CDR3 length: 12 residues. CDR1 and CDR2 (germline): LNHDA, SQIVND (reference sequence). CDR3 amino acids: CASSLPPQPQHF. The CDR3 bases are TGTGCCAGTTCCCTCCCCCCCCAGCCCCAGCATTTT.

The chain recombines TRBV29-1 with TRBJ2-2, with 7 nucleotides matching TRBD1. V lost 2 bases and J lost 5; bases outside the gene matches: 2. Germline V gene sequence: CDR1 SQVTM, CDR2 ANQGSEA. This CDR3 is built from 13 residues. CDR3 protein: CSVERGRTGELFF. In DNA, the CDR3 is TGCAGCGTTGAAAGGGGGCGGACCGGGGAGCTGTTTTTT.

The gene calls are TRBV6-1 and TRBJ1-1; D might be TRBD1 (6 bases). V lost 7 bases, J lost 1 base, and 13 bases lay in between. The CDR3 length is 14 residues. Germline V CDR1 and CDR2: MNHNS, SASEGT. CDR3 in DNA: TGTGCCAGCAAAAGGACAGCCCGGAACACTGAAGCTTTCTTT. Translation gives CASKRTARNTEAFF.

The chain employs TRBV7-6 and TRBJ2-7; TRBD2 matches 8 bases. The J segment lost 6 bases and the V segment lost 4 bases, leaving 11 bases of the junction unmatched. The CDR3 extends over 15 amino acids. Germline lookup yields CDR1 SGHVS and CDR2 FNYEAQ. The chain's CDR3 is CASSSTGGAPGEQYF. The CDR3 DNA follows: TGTGCCAGCAGCTCGACCGGGGGGGCTCCCGGCGAGCAGTACTTC.

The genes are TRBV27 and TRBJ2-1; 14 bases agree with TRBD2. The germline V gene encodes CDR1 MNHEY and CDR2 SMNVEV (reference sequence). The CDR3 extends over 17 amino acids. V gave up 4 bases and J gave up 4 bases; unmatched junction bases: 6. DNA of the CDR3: TGTGCCAGCAGTTCCCAGACTAGCGGGAGGGTATACAATGAGCAGTTCTTC. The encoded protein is CASSSQTSGRVYNEQFF.

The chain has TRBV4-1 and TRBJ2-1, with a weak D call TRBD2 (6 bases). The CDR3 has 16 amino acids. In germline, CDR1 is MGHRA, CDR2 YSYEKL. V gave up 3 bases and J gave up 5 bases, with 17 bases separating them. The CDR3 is CASSQEGSSGDNEQFF. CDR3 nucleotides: TGCGCCAGCAGCCAGGAGGGAAGTAGCGGAGACAATGAGCAGTTCTTC.

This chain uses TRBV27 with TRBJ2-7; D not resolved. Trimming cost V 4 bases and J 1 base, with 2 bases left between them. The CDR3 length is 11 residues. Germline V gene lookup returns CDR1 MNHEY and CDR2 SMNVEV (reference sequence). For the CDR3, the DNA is TGTGCCAGCAGTTCGTCCTACGAGCAGTACTTC. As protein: CASSSSYEQYF.

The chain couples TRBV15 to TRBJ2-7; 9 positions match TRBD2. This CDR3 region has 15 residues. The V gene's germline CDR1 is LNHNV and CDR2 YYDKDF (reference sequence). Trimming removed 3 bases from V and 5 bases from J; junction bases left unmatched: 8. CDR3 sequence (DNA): TGTGCCACCAGCAGCCAGACTAGCGGAGGCCACGAGCAGTACTTC. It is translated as CATSSQTSGGHEQYF.

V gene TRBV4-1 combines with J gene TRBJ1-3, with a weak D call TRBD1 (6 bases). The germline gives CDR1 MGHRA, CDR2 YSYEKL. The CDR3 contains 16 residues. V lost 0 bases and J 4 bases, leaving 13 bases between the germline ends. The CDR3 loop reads CASSQEPGVWGNTIYF. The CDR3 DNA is TGCGCCAGCAGCCAAGAACCAGGGGTCTGGGGAAACACCATATATTTT.

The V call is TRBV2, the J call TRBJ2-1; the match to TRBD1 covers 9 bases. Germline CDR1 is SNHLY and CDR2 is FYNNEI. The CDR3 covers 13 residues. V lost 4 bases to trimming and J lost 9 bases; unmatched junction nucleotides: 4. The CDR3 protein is CASSGGTGTEQFF. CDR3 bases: TGTGCCAGCAGTGGGGGGACAGGGACTGAGCAGTTCTTC.

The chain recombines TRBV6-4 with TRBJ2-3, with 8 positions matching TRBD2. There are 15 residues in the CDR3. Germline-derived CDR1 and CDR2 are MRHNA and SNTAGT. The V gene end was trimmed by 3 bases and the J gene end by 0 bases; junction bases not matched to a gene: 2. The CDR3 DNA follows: TGTGCCAGCAGTGAATCTAGCGGGAGCACAGATACGCAGTATTTT. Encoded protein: CASSESSGSTDTQYF.

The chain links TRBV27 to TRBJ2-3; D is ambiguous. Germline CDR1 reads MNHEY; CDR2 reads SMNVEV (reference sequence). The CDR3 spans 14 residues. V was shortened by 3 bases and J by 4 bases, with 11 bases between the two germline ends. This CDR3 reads CASSFLLSADTQYF. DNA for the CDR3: TGTGCCAGCAGTTTTTTACTCTCGGCAGATACGCAGTATTTT.

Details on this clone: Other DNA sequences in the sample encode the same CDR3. The CDR3 loop reads CASSLGQGGYGYTF. The CDR3 nucleotides are TGTGCCAGCAGTTTAGGCCAGGGCGGCTATGGCTACACCTTC. The chain uses TRBV28 and TRBJ1-2, with D possibly TRBD1 on 5 matching bases. This CDR3 contains 14 residues. Trimming removed 2 bases from V and 4 bases from J, with 11 bases in between. Germline CDR1 is MDHEN and CDR2 is SYDVKM.